The next 16 T cell receptor beta chains were all read from a single sample in a study of spatial heterogeneity in lung cancer. One entry per CDR3 protein results from TCRdb running MiXCR on the 5' RACE reads. This table has 7,500 to 10,000 distinct CDR3 sequences, approximately 9% appearing once. Time point indicated: sample taken at primary tumor resection. Study-level points and caveats: The number of expanded tumor alpha and beta chains correlated with mutation number.

Antigen specificity for these receptors is unknown. Sample: lung tumor tissue, taken at surgery. The origin of the receptors is a male donor with early-stage non-small cell lung cancer.

By sample share, this clonotype is medium-sized (0.01 to 0.1%). The rearrangement links TRBV3-1 to TRBJ2-4, with TRBD2 identical over 8 bases. V gave up 1 base and J gave up 4 bases; unmatched junction bases: 6. The CDR3 contains 16 residues. From germline, CDR1 is LGHDT and CDR2 YNNKEL (reference sequence). CDR3 coding DNA: TGTGCCAGCAGCCAAGCCCCGGGACTAGAAAAAAACATTCAGTACTTC. Translating it yields CASSQAPGLEKNIQYF.

This clonotype is medium-sized in the sample. The chain has TRBV7-3 and TRBJ2-2; D assignment may be TRBD1 or TRBD2 (5 bases each). The CDR3 sequence is 15 residues long. Germline CDR1 and CDR2: SGHTA and FQGTGA. The V and J ends lost 2 bases and 5 bases respectively, with 12 bases between them. The CDR3 DNA is TGTGCCAGCAGCTTATTAACGGGACGGACCGGGGAGCTGTTTTTT. It specifies CASSLLTGRTGELFF.

This clonotype is labeled as medium-sized. V usage is TRBV6-5 and J usage is TRBJ2-7; 7 nucleotides line up with TRBD1. J was trimmed by 4 bases and V by 0 bases; bases with no gene match: 6. Germline V gene sequence: CDR1 MNHEY, CDR2 SVGAGI. CDR3 length: 15 amino acids. CDR3 nucleotides: TGTGCCAGCAGTTACTCGAGTACAGGGGATTACGAGCAGTACTTC. Its translation: CASSYSSTGDYEQYF.

This clonotype has at least ten counts. The chain carries TRBV29-1 and TRBJ2-1; 15 nucleotides agree with TRBD2. Germline loops: CDR1 SQVTM, CDR2 ANQGSEA. CDR3 size: 17 residues. V was pared by 1 base and J by 3 bases, with 4 bases of the junction left unmatched. The CDR3 DNA is TGCAGCGTTGAAGGGACTAGCGGGAGGGCCGGCTACAATGAGCAGTTCTTC. This sequence encodes CSVEGTSGRAGYNEQFF.

This clonotype was counted a few times. The chain carries TRBV4-1 and TRBJ2-5; 7 bases agree with TRBD2. The J segment lost 4 bases and the V segment lost 3 bases, leaving 8 bases of the junction unmatched. Germline loops: CDR1 MGHRA, CDR2 YSYEKL. There are 15 residues in the CDR3. CDR3 DNA: TGCGCCAGCAGCCAGGGAGGGGCGGTGTTAGAGACCCAGTACTTC. Translating gives CASSQGGAVLETQYF.

This clonotype was found many times. The J gene is TRBJ2-3, the V gene TRBV27, with D possibly matching TRBD2 (5 bases). V was pared by 5 bases and J by 6 bases, with 15 bases between. The germline gives CDR1 MNHEY, CDR2 SMNVEV (reference sequence). The CDR3 extends over 14 amino acids. CDR3 amino acids: CASSPLGLSDTQYF. CDR3 in DNA: TGTGCCAGCAGTCCACTAGGTTTATCGGATACGCAGTATTTT.

This clonotype is termed medium-sized. V is TRBV14 and J is TRBJ1-2; D perhaps matches TRBD1 (5 bases). The length of the CDR3 is 17 residues. From germline, CDR1 is SGHDN and CDR2 FVKESK. V lost 4 bases, J lost 4 bases, and 22 bases lay in between. The CDR3 region has the DNA TGTGCCAGCAGCCCGCTCACCGGGACCCAAAGAGGCTATGGCTACACCTTC. It encodes CASSPLTGTQRGYGYTF.

By share, this clonotype ranks as medium-sized. The gene calls are TRBV3-1 and TRBJ2-1, with D possibly called TRBD1 or TRBD2 (5 bases each). CDR3 length: 14 amino acids. Germline values: CDR1 LGHDT, CDR2 YNNKEL (reference sequence). The germline V and J ends were trimmed by 4 bases and 3 bases, with 10 bases remaining between them. The CDR3, as DNA: TGTGCCAGCAGCCCGGGACGGATCTACAATGAGCAGTTCTTC. Protein product: CASSPGRIYNEQFF.

This clonotype is medium-sized within its sample. The rearrangement joins TRBV7-9 to TRBJ2-2; the D is unclear. From germline, CDR1 is SEHNR and CDR2 FQNEAQ (reference sequence). This CDR3 spans 16 amino acids. Trimming removed 5 bases at V and 0 bases at J, with 13 bases between. The CDR3 sequence: CASSRAGFANTGELFF. CDR3 in DNA: TGTGCCAGCAGCCGGGCAGGCTTCGCGAACACCGGGGAGCTGTTTTTT. The whole variable domain, remainder taken from reference TRBV7-9 and TRBJ2-2, is DTGVSQNPRHKITKRGQNVTFRCDPISEHNRLYWYRQTLGQGPEFLTYFQNEAQLEKSRLLSDRFSAERPKGSFSTLEIQRTEQGDSAMYLCASSRAGFANTGELFFGEGSRLTVL.

The genes are TRBV28 and TRBJ2-1; unclear D gene. Germline V CDR1 and CDR2: MDHEN, SYDVKM. The ends were cut back, 3 bases at V and 7 bases at J, with 4 bases in the middle. The CDR3 is 11 residues long. The CDR3 is CASSLENEQFF. The CDR3 DNA follows: TGTGCCAGCAGTTTGGAGAATGAGCAGTTCTTC. Supplemented by reference TRBV28 and TRBJ2-1, the full variable domain reads DVKVTQSSRYLVKRTGEKVFLECVQDMDHENMFWYRQDPGLGLRLIYFSYDVKMKEKGDIPEGYSVSREKKERFSLILESASTNQTSMYLCASSLENEQFFGPGTRLTVL.

By share, this clonotype counts as medium-sized. The chain is built from TRBV5-8 and TRBJ2-6, with 7 bases that match TRBD1. J was trimmed by 2 bases and V by 5 bases; bases with no gene match: 4. In germline, CDR1 is SGHTS, CDR2 YDEGEE. This CDR3 is 15 amino acids long. The DNA for the CDR3 is TGTGCCAGCAGATTAGGGGGCGCTGGGGCCAACGTCCTGACTTTC. Translation gives CASRLGGAGANVLTF.

This clonotype showed up many times. The V gene is TRBV7-2, the J gene TRBJ1-5; 8 positions match TRBD1. Germline V CDR1 and CDR2: SGHTA, FQGNSA. CDR3 length equals 16 residues. Trimming at V came to 3 bases and at J to 7 bases, leaving 11 bases not matched to a gene. The CDR3 sequence is CASSFLGQGASQPQHF. The CDR3 DNA sequence: TGTGCCAGCAGCTTCTTGGGGCAGGGGGCCAGCCAGCCCCAGCATTTT.

This clonotype is deemed medium-sized. This chain connects TRBV9 to TRBJ2-3, with 11 bases that match TRBD2. J was trimmed by 0 bases and V by 4 bases; bases with no gene match: 13. The length of the CDR3 is 19 residues. Germline V gene sequence: CDR1 SGDLS, CDR2 YYNGEE. The CDR3 sequence: CASSLLPGLAVTSTDTQYF. CDR3 coding DNA: TGTGCCAGCAGCCTACTGCCGGGACTAGCGGTTACTAGCACAGATACGCAGTATTTT. The full variable domain, in which reference TRBV9 and TRBJ2-3 provide the parts outside the CDR3, is DSGVTQTPKHLITATGQRVTLRCSPRSGDLSVYWYQQSLDQGLQFLIQYYNGEERAKGNILERFSAQQFPDLHSELNLSSLELGDSALYFCASSLLPGLAVTSTDTQYFGPGTRLTVL.

This clonotype was seen more than once but under ten times. V and J are TRBV15 and TRBJ2-3; D call uncertain. The germline V gene has CDR1 LNHNV and CDR2 YYDKDF (reference sequence). Trimming removed 0 bases at V and 1 base at J, with 8 bases between. The CDR3 runs 15 residues. The CDR3 spells CATSRDYVGTDTQYF. CDR3 nucleotides: TGTGCCACCAGCAGAGATTACGTCGGCACAGATACGCAGTATTTT.

Notes on this clonotype: One end of the junction does not line up with germline, which may come from a read error. V usage is TRBV3-1 and J usage is TRBJ2-5; 13 bases fit TRBD2. Germline V gives CDR1 LGHDT, CDR2 YNNKEL (reference sequence). This CDR3 has 16 residues. For the CDR3, the DNA is TGTGCCAGCAGCCAGGCTACTAGCGGGAGGGGAGAGACCCGGTACTTC. This translates into CASSQATSGRGETRYF.

This clonotype is medium-sized by share. CDR3: CASSFETSNEAFF. CDR3 DNA: TGTGCCAGCAGCTTCGAGACAAGCAATGAAGCTTTCTTT. The chain joins TRBV5-4 to TRBJ1-1; D remains ambiguous. The CDR3 has 13 amino acids. Trimming cost V 2 bases and J 7 bases, with 12 bases left between them. CDR1 is SGHNT, CDR2 YYREEE, per germline (reference sequence). The variable domain in full, completed from reference TRBV5-4 and TRBJ1-1, reads ETGVTQSPTHLIKTRGQQVTLRCSSQSGHNTVSWYQQALGQGPQFIFQYYREEENGRGNFPPRFSGLQFPNYSSELNVNALELDDSALYLCASSFETSNEAFFGQGTRLTVV.